Listed here is a single T cell receptor beta chain. Its binding antigen is unknown. Base qualities are not provided; no much larger clone lies one nucleotide away. This entry comes from a study of blood T cell repertoires in COVID-19 (dated by TCRdb to about 2020). A note on the overall study: Samples from collaborators originated in the United States, Italy and Spain and spanned both the acute and convalescent phases of COVID-19. Subjects who had been exposed to COVID-19, were actively infected with it, or had recovered from it provided the deeply sampled blood TCRbeta repertoires that made up the dataset. The repertoires were made available in a free public database intended to serve as a resource for research on the immune response to SARS-CoV-2. The sample metadata nearly always contained a de-identified subject ID, COVID-19 status, age in years and sex. The prospective study material was composed of cDNA or gDNA derived from T cells, B-cell-depleted T cells, or PBMCs. The samples were drawn from two sources: the first 160 participants of the ongoing ImmuneRACE study, and 950 to 1,500 subjects contributed by 6 global collaborators. Where available, HLA class I and class II types were taken from metadata supplied by the sample provider and were not determined by assay-based typing.

Whole blood was collected in K2EDTA tubes by collaborating institutions according to the institutions' own protocols. For TCRbeta analysis, collaborator samples were shipped as frozen whole blood, as isolated PBMCs, or as DNA extracted from either sample type. Broad study findings and their caveats: The quantity of clinical and demographic metadata differed by source and by participant and was supplied without curation.

TCRbeta CDR3 regions were amplified from genomic DNA by means of the immunoSEQ Assay, a bias-controlled multiplex PCR. The source study handled its data this way. Nucleated cell counts per sample were estimated from amplification of reference gene primers within the assay. Sequence reads were collapsed and filtered to measure the absolute abundance of every unique TCRbeta CDR3 rearrangement. For each sample, productive Simpson clonality was calculated by taking the square root of Simpson's diversity index across productive rearrangements. Here the immuneACCESS table is served through TCRdb, limited to in-frame sequences with V and J called. Missing clones are a known gap in these copies; in checked studies unresolved V genes cover under half, and the rest lacks a known reason. That table supplies the V and J calls and clone size; D and trimming were determined from the DNA. This sample lists tens of thousands of clones; around 86% were detected once. The ten largest clones add up to approximately 8.1% of the sample.

Sequencing used peripheral blood. This sequence originates from an elderly man with active or convalescent COVID-19.

The CDR3 reads CATSEHPGLVGTDTQYF. The sequenced DNA: TGTGCCACCAGTGAACACCCAGGACTGGTTGGCACAGATACGCAGTATTTT. The rearranged chain carries TRBV24-1 and TRBJ2-3, and perhaps TRBD2 as D gene, on 5 matching bases. The germline V gene provides CDR1 KGHDR and CDR2 SFDVKD. The CDR3 runs 17 amino acids, cysteine and phenylalanine included. Of the read, only the CDR3 DNA is kept; its 51 bases are in frame from base 1. The germline ends are 17 bases apart after V is trimmed by 4 bases and J by 1 base.